The next 26 T cell receptor beta chains were all read from a single sample in a study of memory CD4+ T cells and cytomegalovirus serostatus. The table came from immunoSEQ multiplex PCR; TCRdb's copy has only in-frame clones and leaves some out. The sample has roughly 45,000 clones, 78% seen once; the top ten hold around 0.77%. Single viable CD3+CD4+CD8-CD45RO+ cells were sorted as the memory CD4+ T cells. Sample: memory CD4+ T cells from blood. These receptors originate from an adult in good health and CMV-seronegative.

The chain joins TRBV20-1 to TRBJ2-5, with D possibly TRBD2 on 6 matching bases. V was clipped by 6 bases and J by 2 bases, with 7 bases between them. This CDR3 comprises 11 residues. CDR1 and CDR2 (germline): DFQATT, SNEGSKA (reference sequence). The DNA of the CDR3 is TGCAGTGCCGGGAGTCAAGAGACCCAGTACTTC. Its protein is CSAGSQETQYF.

The chain is built from TRBV6-7 and TRBJ2-7; 10 bases fit TRBD2. TRBV6-7 is designated an ORF whose function remains uncertain. Unmatched junction bases numbered 17, after V lost 11 bases and J lost 4 bases. CDR3 length: 16 amino acids. CDR3 in amino acids: CAGPETTGLAAYEQYF. The CDR3 DNA reads as TGTGCCGGCCCCGAGACCACAGGACTAGCGGCTTACGAGCAGTACTTC.

The CDR3 sequence: CATTLGGTQNTGELFF. DNA for the CDR3: TGTGCCACAACCCTCGGGGGGACACAGAACACCGGGGAGCTGTTTTTT. The chain has TRBV18 and TRBJ2-2, with D possibly being TRBD2 (7 bases). CDR1 and CDR2 (germline): KGHSH, LQKENI. There are 16 residues in the CDR3. The V gene lost 10 bases and the J gene lost 1 base, with 19 bases spanning the gap.

This clone showed up just a few times. The chain joins TRBV19 to TRBJ1-5; possibly TRBD1 for D (6 bases). This CDR3 spans 14 amino acids. Germline V gives CDR1 LNHDA, CDR2 SQIVND (reference sequence). V was pared by 5 bases and J by 6 bases, with 14 bases between. CDR3 region: CASSLQGGSQPQHF. The CDR3 nucleotides are TGTGCCAGTAGTTTACAGGGTGGTAGTCAGCCCCAGCATTTT. The whole variable domain, filled in from reference TRBV19 and TRBJ1-5, reads DGGITQSPKYLFRKEGQNVTLSCEQNLNHDAMYWYRQDPGQGLRLIYYSQIVNDFQKGDIAEGYSVSREKKESFPLTVTSAQKNPTAFYLCASSLQGGSQPQHFGDGTRLSIL.

The gene calls are TRBV6-1 and TRBJ2-1; D gene unclear. This CDR3 has 11 amino acids. The germline gives CDR1 MNHNS, CDR2 SASEGT. V lost 5 bases and J 5 bases, leaving 4 bases between the germline ends. The CDR3 region has the DNA TGTGCCAGCAGTCTCAACAATGAGCAGTTCTTC. Translating it yields CASSLNNEQFF.

The chain joins TRBV29-1 to TRBJ2-2; 9 bases agree with TRBD1. With V trimmed by 6 bases and J by 6 bases, 5 bases remained unmatched. The CDR3 loop spans 13 amino acids. CDR1 and CDR2 from the germline V gene are SQVTM and ANQGSEA. The CDR3 protein is CSVRTGAAGELFF. CDR3 nucleotides: TGCAGCGTCAGGACAGGGGCGGCCGGGGAGCTGTTTTTT.

The rearrangement joins TRBV27 to TRBJ1-2, with 12 bases fitting TRBD1. CDR1 and CDR2 from the germline V gene are MNHEY and SMNVEV (reference sequence). V lost 5 bases, J lost 8 bases, and 6 bases stayed unmatched. The CDR3 runs 14 residues. CDR3 DNA sequence: TGTGCCAGCAGTCCTTCCGGGACAGGGGGCGGCTACACCTTC. Translating it yields CASSPSGTGGGYTF.

This chain joins TRBV5-1 and TRBJ1-2, with a possible D match to TRBD1 (5 bases). Germline CDR1 is SGHRS and CDR2 is YFSETQ. V lost 0 bases to trimming and J lost 4 bases, with 13 bases between them. This CDR3 has 15 residues. The CDR3 loop is CASSLASGGAYGYTF. In DNA, the CDR3 is TGCGCCAGCAGCTTGGCCAGTGGAGGGGCCTATGGCTACACCTTC. The full variable domain, with the rest looked up from reference TRBV5-1 and TRBJ1-2, is KAGVTQTPRYLIKTRGQQVTLSCSPISGHRSVSWYQQTPGQGLQFLFEYFSETQRNKGNFPGRFSGRQFSNSRSEMNVSTLELGDSALYLCASSLASGGAYGYTFGSGTRLTVV.

This rearrangement joins TRBV6-5 to TRBJ2-3; D is uncertain. V dropped 0 bases and J dropped 6 bases, with 10 bases sitting between them. Per germline, CDR1 MNHEY and CDR2 SVGAGI. The CDR3 is 14 residues long. CDR3 bases: TGTGCCAGCAGTTACTCTTCTCGGGCCGATACGCAGTATTTT. Translating gives CASSYSSRADTQYF.

The chain carries TRBV5-1 and TRBJ2-1; D is possibly TRBD1 or TRBD2 (7 bases each). The V gene's germline CDR1 is SGHRS and CDR2 YFSETQ. Trimming took 1 base from V and 8 from J, leaving 13 bases between them. The CDR3 covers 14 residues. The chain's CDR3 is CASSLMTGRDEQFF. CDR3 nucleotide sequence: TGCGCCAGCAGCTTGATGACAGGGAGGGATGAGCAGTTCTTC. The whole variable domain, filled in from reference TRBV5-1 and TRBJ2-1, reads KAGVTQTPRYLIKTRGQQVTLSCSPISGHRSVSWYQQTPGQGLQFLFEYFSETQRNKGNFPGRFSGRQFSNSRSEMNVSTLELGDSALYLCASSLMTGRDEQFFGPGTRLTVL.

The J gene is TRBJ2-7, the V gene TRBV5-4, with 9 bases matching TRBD2. Germline V gives CDR1 SGHNT, CDR2 YYREEE (reference sequence). CDR3 length equals 15 residues. J lost 2 bases, V lost 2 bases, and 5 bases had no gene match. The CDR3 DNA reads TGTGCCAGCAGCTTTAGCGGGAGAGGTCCCTACGAGCAGTACTTC. It translates to CASSFSGRGPYEQYF.

The rearrangement links TRBV30 to TRBJ1-5; D is possibly TRBD1 (5 bases). The CDR3 covers 14 residues. Germline CDR1 GTSNPN, CDR2 SVGIG (reference sequence). The V and J ends lost 0 bases and 2 bases respectively, with 8 bases between them. In DNA form, the CDR3 reads TGTGCCTGGAGTGTCTTGGGACGCAATCAGCCCCAGCATTTT. This codes for CAWSVLGRNQPQHF.

This chain connects TRBV5-6 to TRBJ1-6; 8 positions agree with TRBD1. The ends lost 4 bases at V and 0 bases at J; junction bases unmatched: 3. The CDR3 covers 16 residues. Looked up from germline, CDR1 is SGHDT and CDR2 is YYEEEE. The CDR3 DNA reads as TGTGCCAGCAGCGTGGACAGGGCCTCCTATAATTCACCCCTCCACTTT. Translated: CASSVDRASYNSPLHF.

V usage is TRBV27 and J usage is TRBJ1-1; 7 nucleotides align to TRBD1. V shed 7 bases, J shed 5 bases, and the junction held 13 bases outside the gene matches. CDR3 size: 15 residues. The germline CDR1 and CDR2 sequences are MNHEY and SMNVEV (reference sequence). The CDR3 DNA is TGTGCCAGCACCTGGGATCCGAGGGGGCAAACTGAAGCTTTCTTT. It specifies CASTWDPRGQTEAFF.

The chain recombines TRBV19 with TRBJ2-3; 9 bases agree with TRBD1. The germline CDR1 and CDR2 sequences are LNHDA and SQIVND (reference sequence). The CDR3 runs 15 residues. V lost 5 bases to trimming and J lost 4 bases; unmatched junction nucleotides: 7. CDR3 protein: CASSPNRGQSDTQYF. The CDR3 DNA follows: TGTGCCAGTAGTCCAAACAGGGGGCAGTCAGATACGCAGTATTTT. Supplemented by reference TRBV19 and TRBJ2-3, the full variable domain reads DGGITQSPKYLFRKEGQNVTLSCEQNLNHDAMYWYRQDPGQGLRLIYYSQIVNDFQKGDIAEGYSVSREKKESFPLTVTSAQKNPTAFYLCASSPNRGQSDTQYFGPGTRLTVL.

V and J are TRBV19 and TRBJ1-2, with 9 bases matching TRBD1. The CDR3 is 14 amino acids. Germline loops: CDR1 LNHDA, CDR2 SQIVND (reference sequence). The J segment lost 5 bases and the V segment lost 6 bases, leaving 7 bases of the junction unmatched. Here the CDR3 reads CASSPTGGTYGYTF. The CDR3 DNA follows: TGTGCCAGTAGCCCGACAGGGGGAACGTATGGCTACACCTTC.

The rearrangement uses TRBV4-1 and TRBJ2-7; 11 positions agree with TRBD1. The V gene end was trimmed by 4 bases and the J gene end by 2 bases; junction bases not matched to a gene: 4. This CDR3 has 15 residues. CDR1 MGHRA and CDR2 YSYEKL come from the germline V gene. CDR3 coding DNA: TGCGCCAGCAGCCGACGGACAGGGGGCGCCTACGAGCAGTACTTC. Amino acids: CASSRRTGGAYEQYF.

The gene calls are TRBV11-3 and TRBJ2-1; TRBD2 aligns across 8 bases. This CDR3 contains 15 residues. Germline-derived CDR1 and CDR2 are SGHNT and YENEEA. The trim removed 1 base at V and 9 bases at J, leaving 8 bases unmatched. CDR3 in DNA: TGTGCCAGCAGCTTAGGCCGGGGGGGCCTAGGTGAGCAGTTCTTC. Its translation: CASSLGRGGLGEQFF.

About this clone: This sample includes further DNA sequences coding for the same CDR3. The chain has TRBV18 and TRBJ1-5; D is possibly TRBD1 (6 bases). This CDR3 region has 14 residues. Trimming left V 3 bases short and J 5 bases short, with 11 bases between. From germline, CDR1 is KGHSH and CDR2 LQKENI. CDR3 sequence: CASSPQGSDQPQHF. The CDR3 bases are TGTGCCAGCTCACCCCAGGGGTCGGATCAGCCCCAGCATTTT.

This rearrangement joins TRBV18 to TRBJ2-7; D gene uncertain. The V gene lost 0 bases and the J gene lost 6 bases, with 9 bases spanning the gap. CDR3 length: 13 amino acids. Germline CDR1 is KGHSH and CDR2 is LQKENI. This CDR3 is CASSPPLLLEQYF. Written as DNA, the CDR3 is TGTGCCAGCTCACCACCCCTACTGCTCGAGCAGTACTTC.

The V call is TRBV7-2, the J call TRBJ2-7, with 9 nucleotides matching TRBD2. Germline values: CDR1 SGHTA, CDR2 FQGNSA. J was trimmed by 5 bases and V by 1 base; bases with no gene match: 6. CDR3 length: 15 residues. CDR3 nucleotides: TGTGCCAGCAGCTTAGGGGCGGGAGGGCCTCACGAGCAGTACTTC. Translating it yields CASSLGAGGPHEQYF.

The gene calls are TRBV11-1 and TRBJ1-2; no reliable D call. This CDR3 comprises 13 residues. Per germline, CDR1 SGHAT and CDR2 FQDESV (reference sequence). Trimming cost V 5 bases and J 7 bases, with 14 bases left between them. The CDR3 protein is CASSHGESSGYTF. The CDR3 nucleotides are TGTGCCAGCAGCCACGGGGAATCAAGTGGCTACACCTTC.

This chain joins TRBV25-1 and TRBJ1-1; D is possibly TRBD1 (5 bases). The CDR3 is 12 amino acids. V was cut by 4 bases and J by 3 bases, with 6 bases left in between. CDR1 is MGHDK, CDR2 SYGVNS, per germline. This CDR3 reads CASSGQYTEAFF. The CDR3 bases are TGTGCCAGCAGTGGACAGTACACTGAAGCTTTCTTT.

The chain is built from TRBV11-2 and TRBJ2-5, with 9 nucleotides matching TRBD2. Germline values: CDR1 SGHAT, CDR2 FQNNGV. There are 14 residues in the CDR3. V shed 1 base, J shed 4 bases, and the junction held 1 base outside the gene matches. CDR3 DNA sequence: TGTGCCAGCAGCTTAGTACTAGCGGGAGAGACCCAGTACTTC. The encoded protein is CASSLVLAGETQYF.

V is TRBV7-2 and J is TRBJ1-2; possible D gene TRBD1, 6 bases. Per germline, CDR1 SGHTA and CDR2 FQGNSA. The CDR3 loop spans 15 amino acids. V was shortened by 1 base and J by 0 bases, with 9 bases between the two germline ends. This chain's CDR3 is CASSLEQGANYGYTF. CDR3 nucleotide sequence: TGTGCCAGCAGCTTAGAACAGGGAGCTAACTATGGCTACACCTTC.

V is TRBV9 and J is TRBJ2-3; 7 nucleotides align to TRBD1. In germline, CDR1 is SGDLS, CDR2 YYNGEE. The CDR3 spans 15 residues. V dropped 3 bases and J dropped 0; count of bases not matched to a gene: 4. CDR3 sequence (DNA): TGTGCCAGCAGCGCCTACAGGGGAAGCACAGATACGCAGTATTTT. This codes for CASSAYRGSTDTQYF. The variable domain in full, completed from reference TRBV9 and TRBJ2-3, reads DSGVTQTPKHLITATGQRVTLRCSPRSGDLSVYWYQQSLDQGLQFLIQYYNGEERAKGNILERFSAQQFPDLHSELNLSSLELGDSALYFCASSAYRGSTDTQYFGPGTRLTVL.